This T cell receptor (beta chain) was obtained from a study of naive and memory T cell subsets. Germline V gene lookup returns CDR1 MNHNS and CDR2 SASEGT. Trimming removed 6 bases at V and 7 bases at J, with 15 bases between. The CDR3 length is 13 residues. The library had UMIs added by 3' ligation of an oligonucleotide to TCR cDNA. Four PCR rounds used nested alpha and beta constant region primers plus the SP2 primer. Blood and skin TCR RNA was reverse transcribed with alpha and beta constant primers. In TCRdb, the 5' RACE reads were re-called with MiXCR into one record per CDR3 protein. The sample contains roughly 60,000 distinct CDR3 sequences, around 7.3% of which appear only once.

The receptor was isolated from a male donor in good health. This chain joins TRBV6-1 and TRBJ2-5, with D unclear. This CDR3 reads CASREPLSGTQYF. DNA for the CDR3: TGTGCCAGCAGAGAGCCGTTATCGGGGACCCAGTACTTC.